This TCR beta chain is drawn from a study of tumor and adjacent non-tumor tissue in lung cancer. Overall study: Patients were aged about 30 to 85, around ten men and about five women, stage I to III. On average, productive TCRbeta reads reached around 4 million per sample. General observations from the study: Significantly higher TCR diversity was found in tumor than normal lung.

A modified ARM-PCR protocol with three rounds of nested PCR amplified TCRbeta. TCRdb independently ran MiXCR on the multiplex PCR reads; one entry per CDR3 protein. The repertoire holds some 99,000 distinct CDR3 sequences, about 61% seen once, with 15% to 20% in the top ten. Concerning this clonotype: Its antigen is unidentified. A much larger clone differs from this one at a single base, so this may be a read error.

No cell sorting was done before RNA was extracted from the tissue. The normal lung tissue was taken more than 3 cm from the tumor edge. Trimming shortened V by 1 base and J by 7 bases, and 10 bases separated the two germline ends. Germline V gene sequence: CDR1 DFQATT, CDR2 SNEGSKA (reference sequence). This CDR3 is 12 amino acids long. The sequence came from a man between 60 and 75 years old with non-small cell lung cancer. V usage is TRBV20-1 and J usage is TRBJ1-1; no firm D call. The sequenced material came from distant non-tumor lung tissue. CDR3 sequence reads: CSARVASFEAFF. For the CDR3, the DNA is TGCAGTGCTAGAGTCGCGAGCTTTGAAGCTTTCTTT.